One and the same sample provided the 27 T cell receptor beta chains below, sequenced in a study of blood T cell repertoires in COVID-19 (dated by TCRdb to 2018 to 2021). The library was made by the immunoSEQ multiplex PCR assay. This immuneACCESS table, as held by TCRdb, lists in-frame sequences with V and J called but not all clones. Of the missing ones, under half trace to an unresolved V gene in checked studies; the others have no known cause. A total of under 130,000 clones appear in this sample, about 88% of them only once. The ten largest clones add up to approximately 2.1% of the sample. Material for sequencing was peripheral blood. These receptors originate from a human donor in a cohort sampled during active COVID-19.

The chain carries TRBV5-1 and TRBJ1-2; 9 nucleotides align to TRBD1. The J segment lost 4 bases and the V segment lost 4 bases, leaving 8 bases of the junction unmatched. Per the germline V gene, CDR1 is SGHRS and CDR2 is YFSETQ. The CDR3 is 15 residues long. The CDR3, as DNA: TGCGCCAGCAGCCCAACGACAGGGGGTAGCTATGGCTACACCTTC. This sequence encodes CASSPTTGGSYGYTF.

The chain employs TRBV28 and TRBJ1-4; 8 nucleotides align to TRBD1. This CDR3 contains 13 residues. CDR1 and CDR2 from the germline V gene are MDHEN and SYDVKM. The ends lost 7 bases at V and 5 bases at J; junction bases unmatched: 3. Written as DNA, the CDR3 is TGTGCCAGCATGAGGACAGGGAATGAAAAACTGTTTTTT. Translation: CASMRTGNEKLFF.

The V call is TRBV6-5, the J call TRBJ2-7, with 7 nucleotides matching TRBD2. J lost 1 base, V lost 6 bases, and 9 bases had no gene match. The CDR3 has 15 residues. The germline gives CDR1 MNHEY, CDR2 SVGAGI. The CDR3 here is CASRVAGVASYEQYF. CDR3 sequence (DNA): TGTGCCAGCAGAGTAGCGGGTGTGGCGTCCTACGAGCAGTACTTC.

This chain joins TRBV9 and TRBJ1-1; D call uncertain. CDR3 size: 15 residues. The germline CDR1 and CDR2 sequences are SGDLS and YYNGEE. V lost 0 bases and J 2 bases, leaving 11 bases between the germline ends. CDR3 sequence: CASSVDSAGNTEAFF. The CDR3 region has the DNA TGTGCCAGCAGCGTAGACTCAGCGGGTAACACTGAAGCTTTCTTT.

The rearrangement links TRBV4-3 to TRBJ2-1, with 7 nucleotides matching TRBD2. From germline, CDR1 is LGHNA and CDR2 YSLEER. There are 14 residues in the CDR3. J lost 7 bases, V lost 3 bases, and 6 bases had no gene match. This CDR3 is CASSHSGGKNEQFF. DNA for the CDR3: TGCGCCAGCAGCCATTCCGGGGGGAAGAATGAGCAGTTCTTC.

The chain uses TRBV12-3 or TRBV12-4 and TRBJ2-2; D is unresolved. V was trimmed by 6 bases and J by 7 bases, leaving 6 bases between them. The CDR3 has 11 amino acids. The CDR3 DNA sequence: TGTGCCAGCAGACGTAGCGGGGAGCTGTTTTTT. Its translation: CASRRSGELFF.

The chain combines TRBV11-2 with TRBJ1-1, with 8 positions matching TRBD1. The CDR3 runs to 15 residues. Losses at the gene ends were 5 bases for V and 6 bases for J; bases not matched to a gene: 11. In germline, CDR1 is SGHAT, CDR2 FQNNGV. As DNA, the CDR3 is TGTGCCAGCAGCGACACACACAGGGGGGTCCCTGAAGCTTTCTTT. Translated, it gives CASSDTHRGVPEAFF.

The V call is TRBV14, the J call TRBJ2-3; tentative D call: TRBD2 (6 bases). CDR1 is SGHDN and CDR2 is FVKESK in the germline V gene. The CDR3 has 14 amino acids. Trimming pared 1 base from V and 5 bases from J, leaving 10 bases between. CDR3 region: CASSQAWEVDTQYF. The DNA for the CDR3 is TGTGCCAGCAGCCAAGCGTGGGAGGTAGATACGCAGTATTTT. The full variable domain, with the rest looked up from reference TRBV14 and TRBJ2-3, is EAGVTQFPSHSVIEKGQTVTLRCDPISGHDNLYWYRRVMGKEIKFLLHFVKESKQDESGMPNNRFLAERTGGTYSTLKVQPAELEDSGVYFCASSQAWEVDTQYFGPGTRLTVL.

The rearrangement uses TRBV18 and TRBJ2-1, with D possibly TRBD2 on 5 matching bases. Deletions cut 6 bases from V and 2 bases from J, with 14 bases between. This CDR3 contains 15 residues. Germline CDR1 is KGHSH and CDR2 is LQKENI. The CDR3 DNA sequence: TGTGCCAGCTCGGTGATGTCTAGCACCTACAATGAGCAGTTCTTC. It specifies CASSVMSSTYNEQFF. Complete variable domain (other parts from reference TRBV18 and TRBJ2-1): NAGVMQNPRHLVRRRGQEARLRCSPMKGHSHVYWYRQLPEEGLKFMVYLQKENIIDESGMPKERFSAEFPKEGPSILRIQQVVRGDSAAYFCASSVMSSTYNEQFFGPGTRLTVL.

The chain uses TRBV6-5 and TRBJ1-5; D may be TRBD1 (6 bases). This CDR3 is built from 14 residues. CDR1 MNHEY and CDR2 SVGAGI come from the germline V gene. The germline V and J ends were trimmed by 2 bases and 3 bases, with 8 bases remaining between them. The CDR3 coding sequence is TGTGCCAGCAGTTACGACAGGCTCAATCAGCCCCAGCATTTT. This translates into CASSYDRLNQPQHF.

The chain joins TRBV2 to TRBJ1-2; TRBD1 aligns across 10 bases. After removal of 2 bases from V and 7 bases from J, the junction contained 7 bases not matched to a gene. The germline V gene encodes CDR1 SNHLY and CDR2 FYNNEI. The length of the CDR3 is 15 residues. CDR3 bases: TGTGCCAGCAGTGAACTAGGGACAGGGGTTTTTGGCTACACCTTC. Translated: CASSELGTGVFGYTF.

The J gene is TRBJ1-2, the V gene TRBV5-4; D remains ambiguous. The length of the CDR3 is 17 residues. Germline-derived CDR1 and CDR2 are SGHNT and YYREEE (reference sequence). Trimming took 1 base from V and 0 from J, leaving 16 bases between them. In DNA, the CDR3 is TGTGCCAGCAGCTTGTATGGATTCGGGGATGCTAACTATGGCTACACCTTC. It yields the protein CASSLYGFGDANYGYTF.

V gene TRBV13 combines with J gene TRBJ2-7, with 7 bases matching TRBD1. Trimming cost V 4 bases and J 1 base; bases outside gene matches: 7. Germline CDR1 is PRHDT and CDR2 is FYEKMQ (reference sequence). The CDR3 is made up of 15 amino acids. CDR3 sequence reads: CASSSGQEGSYEQYF. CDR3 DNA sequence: TGTGCCAGCAGCTCTGGACAGGAAGGTTCCTACGAGCAGTACTTC.

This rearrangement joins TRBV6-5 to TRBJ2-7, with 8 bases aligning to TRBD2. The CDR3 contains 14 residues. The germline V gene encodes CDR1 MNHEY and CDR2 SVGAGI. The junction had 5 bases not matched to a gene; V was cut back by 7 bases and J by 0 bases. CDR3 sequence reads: CASTGLALSYEQYF. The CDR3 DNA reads TGTGCCAGCACCGGACTAGCCCTCTCCTACGAGCAGTACTTC.

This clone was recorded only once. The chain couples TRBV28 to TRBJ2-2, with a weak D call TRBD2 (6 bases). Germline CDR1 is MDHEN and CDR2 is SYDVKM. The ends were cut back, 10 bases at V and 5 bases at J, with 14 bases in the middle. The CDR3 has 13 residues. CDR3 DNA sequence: TGTGCCACCGGACGGGGGTGGACCGGGGAGCTGTTTTTT. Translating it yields CATGRGWTGELFF.

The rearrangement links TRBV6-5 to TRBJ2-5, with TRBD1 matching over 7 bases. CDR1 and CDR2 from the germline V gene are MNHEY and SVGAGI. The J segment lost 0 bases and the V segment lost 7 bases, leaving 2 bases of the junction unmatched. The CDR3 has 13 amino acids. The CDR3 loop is CASKQGNQETQYF. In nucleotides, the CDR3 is TGTGCCAGCAAACAGGGGAACCAAGAGACCCAGTACTTC.

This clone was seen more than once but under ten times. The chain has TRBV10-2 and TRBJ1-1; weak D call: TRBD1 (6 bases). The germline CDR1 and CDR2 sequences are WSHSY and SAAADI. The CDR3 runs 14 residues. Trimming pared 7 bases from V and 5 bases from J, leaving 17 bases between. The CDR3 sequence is CASTPLGGPTEAFF. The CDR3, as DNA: TGCGCCAGCACGCCCCTGGGGGGGCCAACTGAAGCTTTCTTT.

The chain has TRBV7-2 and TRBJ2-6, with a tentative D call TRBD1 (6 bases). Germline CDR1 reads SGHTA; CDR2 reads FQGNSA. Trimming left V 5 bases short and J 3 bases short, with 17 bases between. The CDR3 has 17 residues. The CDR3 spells CASSPSVGADGANVLTF. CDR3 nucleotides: TGTGCCAGCAGCCCCAGTGTGGGGGCAGATGGGGCCAACGTCCTGACTTTC.

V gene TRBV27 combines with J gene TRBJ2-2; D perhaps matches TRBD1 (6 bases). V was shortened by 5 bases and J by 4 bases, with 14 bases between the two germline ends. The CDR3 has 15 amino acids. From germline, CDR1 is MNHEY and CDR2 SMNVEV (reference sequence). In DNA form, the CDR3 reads TGTGCCAGCAGTCCACAGGGAAAGCGCACCGGGGAGCTGTTTTTT. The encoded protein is CASSPQGKRTGELFF.

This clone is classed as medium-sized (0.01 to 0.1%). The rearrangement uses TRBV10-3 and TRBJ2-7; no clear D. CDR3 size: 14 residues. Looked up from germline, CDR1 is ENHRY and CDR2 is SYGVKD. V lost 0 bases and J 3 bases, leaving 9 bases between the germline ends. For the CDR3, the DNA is TGTGCCATCAGTGAGTCGATGGCCAGCTACGAGCAGTACTTC. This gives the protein CAISESMASYEQYF.

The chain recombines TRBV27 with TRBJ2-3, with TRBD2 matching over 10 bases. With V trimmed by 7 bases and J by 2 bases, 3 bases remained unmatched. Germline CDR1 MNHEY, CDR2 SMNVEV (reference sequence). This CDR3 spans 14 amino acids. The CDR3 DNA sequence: TGTGCCAGCAAACTAGCGGGGTACACAGATACGCAGTATTTT. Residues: CASKLAGYTDTQYF.

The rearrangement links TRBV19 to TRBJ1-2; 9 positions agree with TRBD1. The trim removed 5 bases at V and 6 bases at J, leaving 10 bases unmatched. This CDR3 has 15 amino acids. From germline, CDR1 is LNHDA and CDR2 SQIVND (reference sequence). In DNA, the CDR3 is TGTGCCAGTAGTCTCGAGGACAGGGGCATCCATGGCTACACCTTC. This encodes CASSLEDRGIHGYTF.

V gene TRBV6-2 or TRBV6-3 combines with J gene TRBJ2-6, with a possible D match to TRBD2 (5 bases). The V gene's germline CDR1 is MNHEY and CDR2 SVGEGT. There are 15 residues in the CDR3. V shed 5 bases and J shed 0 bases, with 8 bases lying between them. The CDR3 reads CASSKLGSGANVLTF. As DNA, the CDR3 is TGTGCCAGCAGTAAACTAGGCTCTGGGGCCAACGTCCTGACTTTC.

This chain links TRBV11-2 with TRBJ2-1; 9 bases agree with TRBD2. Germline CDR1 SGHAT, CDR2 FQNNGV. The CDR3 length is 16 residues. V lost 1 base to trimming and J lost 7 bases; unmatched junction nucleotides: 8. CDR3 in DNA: TGTGCCAGCAGCTTAGCGGGGCGGGGGGGCTCGAATGAGCAGTTCTTC. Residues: CASSLAGRGGSNEQFF.

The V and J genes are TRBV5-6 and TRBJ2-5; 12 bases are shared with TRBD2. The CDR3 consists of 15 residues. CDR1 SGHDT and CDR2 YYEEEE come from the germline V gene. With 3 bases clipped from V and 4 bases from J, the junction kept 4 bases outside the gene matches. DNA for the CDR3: TGTGCCAGCAGCTCGAGGACTAGCGGGGTAGAGACCCAGTACTTC. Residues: CASSSRTSGVETQYF.

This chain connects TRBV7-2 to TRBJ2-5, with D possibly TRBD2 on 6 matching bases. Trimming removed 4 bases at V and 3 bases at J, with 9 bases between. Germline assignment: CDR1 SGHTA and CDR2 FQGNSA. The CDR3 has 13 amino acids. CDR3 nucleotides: TGTGCCAGCAGCTCGCGGAGGGAAGAGACCCAGTACTTC. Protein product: CASSSRREETQYF.

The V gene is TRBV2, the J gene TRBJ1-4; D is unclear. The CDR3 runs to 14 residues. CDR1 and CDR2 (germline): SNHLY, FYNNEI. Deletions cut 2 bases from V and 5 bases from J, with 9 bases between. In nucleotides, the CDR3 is TGTGCCAGCAGTGAAACAGTATTGAATGAAAAACTGTTTTTT. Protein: CASSETVLNEKLFF.